This TCR beta chain was observed in a study of cytomegalovirus exposure and HLA in healthy donors. Researchers ran the PCR with 60 Vbeta and 13 Jbeta primers. Produced via immunoSEQ multiplex PCR; TCRdb's table is partial and in-frame only. The sample records about 90,000 clones, around three fifths being singletons. V lost 2 bases and J 6 bases, leaving 13 bases between the germline ends. In germline, CDR1 is MNHEY, CDR2 SVGAGI. There are 15 residues in the CDR3. The gene calls are TRBV6-5 and TRBJ1-4; the D gene is possibly TRBD1 (5 bases). This TCR came from a woman between 45 and 60 years old in good health and CMV-seropositive. Sequenced material: PBMCs. CDR3 region: CASSYIRGGDEKLFF. The CDR3 DNA follows: TGTGCCAGCAGTTACATACGGGGAGGGGATGAAAAACTGTTTTTT.